The following is a T cell receptor beta chain sequence with its context. These data are taken from a study of T cell changes during pregnancy in multiple sclerosis. Data came from immunoSEQ multiplex PCR; TCRdb stores just in-frame clones and leaves some out. This table holds fewer than 70,000 clones, 94% found once. V was shortened by 5 bases and J by 2 bases, with 15 bases between the two germline ends. The CDR3 has 15 residues. Per the germline V gene, CDR1 is LNHDA and CDR2 is SQIVND (reference sequence). The sequence was collected from a female donor with multiple sclerosis, enrolled in a pregnancy study. Here the sequenced sample was CD8+ T cells from peripheral blood mononuclear cells, taken in the third trimester of pregnancy. The chain employs TRBV19 and TRBJ1-1, with D possibly being TRBD1 (5 bases). The CDR3 sequence is CASSLGPTGNTEAFF. The CDR3 DNA follows: TGTGCCAGTAGTCTCGGCCCTACAGGAAACACTGAAGCTTTCTTT.